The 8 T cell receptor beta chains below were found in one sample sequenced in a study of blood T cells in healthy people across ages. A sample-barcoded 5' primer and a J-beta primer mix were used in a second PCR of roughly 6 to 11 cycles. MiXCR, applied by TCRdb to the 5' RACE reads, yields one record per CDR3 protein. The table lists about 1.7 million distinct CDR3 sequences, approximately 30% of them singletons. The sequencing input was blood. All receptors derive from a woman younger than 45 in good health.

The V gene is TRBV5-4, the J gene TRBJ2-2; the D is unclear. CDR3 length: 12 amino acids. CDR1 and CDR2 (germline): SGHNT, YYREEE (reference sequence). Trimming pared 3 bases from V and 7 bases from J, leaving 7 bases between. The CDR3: CASSSIVGELFF. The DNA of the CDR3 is TGTGCCAGCAGCTCCATCGTCGGGGAGCTGTTTTTT.

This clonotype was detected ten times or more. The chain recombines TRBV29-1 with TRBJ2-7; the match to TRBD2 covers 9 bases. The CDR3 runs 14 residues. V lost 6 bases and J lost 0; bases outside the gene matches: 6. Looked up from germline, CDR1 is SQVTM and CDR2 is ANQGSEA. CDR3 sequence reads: CSVGSGSPSYEQYF. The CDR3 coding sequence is TGCAGCGTCGGTAGCGGGAGTCCCTCCTACGAGCAGTACTTC.

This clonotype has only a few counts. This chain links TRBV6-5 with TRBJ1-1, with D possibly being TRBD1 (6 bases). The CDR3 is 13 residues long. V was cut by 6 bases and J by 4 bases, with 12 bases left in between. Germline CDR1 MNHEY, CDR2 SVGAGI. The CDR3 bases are TGTGCCAGCAGCTTTGCCAGGGGCACTGAAGCTTTCTTT. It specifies CASSFARGTEAFF.

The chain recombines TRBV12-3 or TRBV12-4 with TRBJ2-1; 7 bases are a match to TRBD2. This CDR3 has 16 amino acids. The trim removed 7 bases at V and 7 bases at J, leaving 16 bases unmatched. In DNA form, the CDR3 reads TGTGCCAGCATTACTGGGCGGGGAGGGATAGGGAATGAGCAGTTCTTC. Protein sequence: CASITGRGGIGNEQFF.

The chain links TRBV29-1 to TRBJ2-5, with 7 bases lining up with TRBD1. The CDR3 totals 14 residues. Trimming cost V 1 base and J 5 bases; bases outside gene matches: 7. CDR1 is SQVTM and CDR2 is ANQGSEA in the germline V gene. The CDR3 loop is CSVEGYRGLETQYF. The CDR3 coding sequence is TGCAGCGTTGAAGGATACAGGGGCTTGGAGACCCAGTACTTC.

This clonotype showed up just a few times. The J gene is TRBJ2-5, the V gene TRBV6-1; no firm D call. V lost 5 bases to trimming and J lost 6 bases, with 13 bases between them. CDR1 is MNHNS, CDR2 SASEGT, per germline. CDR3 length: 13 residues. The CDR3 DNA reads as TGTGCCAGCAGTTCAGAAGATCAACAGACCCAGTACTTC. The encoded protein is CASSSEDQQTQYF.

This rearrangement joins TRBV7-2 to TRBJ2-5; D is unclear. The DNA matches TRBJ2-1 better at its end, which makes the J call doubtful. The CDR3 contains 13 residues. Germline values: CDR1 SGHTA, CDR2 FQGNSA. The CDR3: CASHPGNPETQFF. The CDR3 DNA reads TGTGCCAGCCACCCCGGTAATCCAGAGACCCAGTTCTTC.

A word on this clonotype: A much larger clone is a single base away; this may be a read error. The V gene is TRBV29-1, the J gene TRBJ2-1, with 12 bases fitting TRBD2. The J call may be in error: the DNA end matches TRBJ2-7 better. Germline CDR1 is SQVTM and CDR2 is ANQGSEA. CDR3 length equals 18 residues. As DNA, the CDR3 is TGCAGCGTTTTTAACAGGGGCGACGGACTAGCGGGATACAATGAGCAGTACTTC. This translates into CSVFNRGDGLAGYNEQYF.